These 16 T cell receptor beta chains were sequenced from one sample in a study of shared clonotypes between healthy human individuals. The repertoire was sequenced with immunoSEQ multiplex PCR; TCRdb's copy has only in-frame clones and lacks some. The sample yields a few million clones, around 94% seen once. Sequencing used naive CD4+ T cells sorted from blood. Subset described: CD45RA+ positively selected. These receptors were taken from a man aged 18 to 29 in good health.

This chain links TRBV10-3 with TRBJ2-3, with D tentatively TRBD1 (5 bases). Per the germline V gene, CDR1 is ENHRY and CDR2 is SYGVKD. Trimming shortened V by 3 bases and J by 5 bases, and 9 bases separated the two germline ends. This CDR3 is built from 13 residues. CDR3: CAISDRVQDTQYF. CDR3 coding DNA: TGTGCCATCAGTGACAGGGTACAAGATACGCAGTATTTT.

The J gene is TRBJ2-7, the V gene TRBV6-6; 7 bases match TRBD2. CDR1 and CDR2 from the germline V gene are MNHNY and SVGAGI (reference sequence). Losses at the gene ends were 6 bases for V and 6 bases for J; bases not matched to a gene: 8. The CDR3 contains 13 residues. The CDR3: CASRSSGPIEQYF. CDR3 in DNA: TGTGCCAGCAGATCTAGCGGCCCCATCGAGCAGTACTTC.

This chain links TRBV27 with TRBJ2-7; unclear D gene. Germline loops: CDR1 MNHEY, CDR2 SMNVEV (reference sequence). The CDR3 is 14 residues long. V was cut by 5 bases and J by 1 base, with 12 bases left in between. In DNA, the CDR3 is TGTGCCAGCAGTCCCCGACGGAAATCCTACGAGCAGTACTTC. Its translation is CASSPRRKSYEQYF.

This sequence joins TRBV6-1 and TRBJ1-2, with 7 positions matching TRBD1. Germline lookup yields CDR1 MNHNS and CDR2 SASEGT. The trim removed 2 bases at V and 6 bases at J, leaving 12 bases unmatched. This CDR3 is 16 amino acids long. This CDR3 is CASSETGTEFANGYTF. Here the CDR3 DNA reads TGTGCCAGCAGTGAAACCGGGACAGAGTTTGCGAATGGCTACACCTTC.

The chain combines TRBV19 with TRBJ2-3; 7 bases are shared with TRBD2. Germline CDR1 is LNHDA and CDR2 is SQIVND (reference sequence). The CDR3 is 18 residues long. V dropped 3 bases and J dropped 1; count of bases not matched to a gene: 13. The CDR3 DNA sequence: TGTGCCAGTAGTATCACACCCTCTTGGCTAGCGGGCACAGATACGCAGTATTTT. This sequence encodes CASSITPSWLAGTDTQYF.

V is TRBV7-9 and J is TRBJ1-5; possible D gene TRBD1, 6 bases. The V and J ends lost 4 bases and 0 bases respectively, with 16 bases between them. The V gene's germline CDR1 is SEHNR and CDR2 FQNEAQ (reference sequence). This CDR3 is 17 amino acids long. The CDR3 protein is CASSYSGRGYSNQPQHF. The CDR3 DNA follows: TGTGCCAGCAGCTATTCCGGGAGGGGGTATAGCAATCAGCCCCAGCATTTT.

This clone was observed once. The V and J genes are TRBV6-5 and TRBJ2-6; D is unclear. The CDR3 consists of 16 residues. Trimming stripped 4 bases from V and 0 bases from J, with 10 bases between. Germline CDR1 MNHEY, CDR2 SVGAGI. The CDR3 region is CASSSTYSSGANVLTF. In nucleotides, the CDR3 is TGTGCCAGCAGTTCCACGTACAGCTCTGGGGCCAACGTCCTGACTTTC.

The CDR3 coding sequence is TGTGCCAGCAGTGAATCGAGCTCTGGAAACACCATATATTTT. Its protein product is CASSESSSGNTIYF. The chain is built from TRBV2 and TRBJ1-3; D remains ambiguous. The CDR3 runs 14 residues. The germline V gene encodes CDR1 SNHLY and CDR2 FYNNEI. Trimming shortened V by 2 bases and J by 0 bases, and 5 bases separated the two germline ends.

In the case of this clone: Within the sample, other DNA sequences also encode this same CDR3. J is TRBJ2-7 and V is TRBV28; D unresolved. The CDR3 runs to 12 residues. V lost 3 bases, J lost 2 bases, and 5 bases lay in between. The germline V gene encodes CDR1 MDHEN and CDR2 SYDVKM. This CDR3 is CASSFGPYEQYF. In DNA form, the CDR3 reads TGTGCCAGCAGTTTCGGACCCTACGAGCAGTACTTC.

The CDR3 sequence is CASSVGGQPMNTEAFF. The CDR3 DNA reads as TGTGCCAGCAGCGTAGGGGGACAGCCGATGAACACTGAAGCTTTCTTT. The chain recombines TRBV9 with TRBJ1-1, with 7 nucleotides matching TRBD1. The CDR3 has 16 residues. V shed 0 bases and J 0 bases; nucleotides not matched to a gene: 5. Germline CDR1 and CDR2: SGDLS and YYNGEE.

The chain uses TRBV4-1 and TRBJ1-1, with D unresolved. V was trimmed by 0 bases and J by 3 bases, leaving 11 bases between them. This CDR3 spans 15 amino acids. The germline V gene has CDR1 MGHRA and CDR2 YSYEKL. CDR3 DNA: TGCGCCAGCAGCCAAGATGAGGGAGTCGACACTGAAGCTTTCTTT. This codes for CASSQDEGVDTEAFF.

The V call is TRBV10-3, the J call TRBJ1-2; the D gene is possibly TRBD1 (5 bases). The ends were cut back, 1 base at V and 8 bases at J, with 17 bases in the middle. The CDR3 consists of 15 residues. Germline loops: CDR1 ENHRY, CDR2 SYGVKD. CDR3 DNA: TGTGCCATCAGTGAGTTCCCGACGGGGGGTATGGGCTACACCTTC. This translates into CAISEFPTGGMGYTF.

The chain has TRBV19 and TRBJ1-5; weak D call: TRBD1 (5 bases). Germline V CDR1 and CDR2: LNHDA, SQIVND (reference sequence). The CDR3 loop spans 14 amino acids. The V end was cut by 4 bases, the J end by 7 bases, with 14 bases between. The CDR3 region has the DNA TGTGCCAGTAGTACCAGTGGGGGTTACCAGCCCCAGCATTTT. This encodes CASSTSGGYQPQHF.

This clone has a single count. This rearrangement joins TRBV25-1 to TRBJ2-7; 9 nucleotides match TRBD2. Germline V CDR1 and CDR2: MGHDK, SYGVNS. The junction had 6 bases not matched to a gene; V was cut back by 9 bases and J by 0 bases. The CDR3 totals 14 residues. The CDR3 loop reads CASGGLASSYEQYF. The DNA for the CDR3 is TGTGCCAGTGGGGGACTAGCCAGCTCCTACGAGCAGTACTTC.

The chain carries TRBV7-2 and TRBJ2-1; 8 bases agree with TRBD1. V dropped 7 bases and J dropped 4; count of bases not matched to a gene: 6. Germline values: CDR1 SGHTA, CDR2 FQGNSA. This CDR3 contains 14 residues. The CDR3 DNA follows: TGTGCCAGCATTCCGGGACAGGTGTACAATGAGCAGTTCTTC. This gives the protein CASIPGQVYNEQFF.

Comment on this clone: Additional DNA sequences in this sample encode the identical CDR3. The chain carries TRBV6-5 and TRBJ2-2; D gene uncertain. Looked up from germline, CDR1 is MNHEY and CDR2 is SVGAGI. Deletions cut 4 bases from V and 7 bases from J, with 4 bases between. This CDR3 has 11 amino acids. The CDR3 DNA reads TGTGCCAGCAGTTCTAGCGGGGAGCTGTTTTTT. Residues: CASSSSGELFF.